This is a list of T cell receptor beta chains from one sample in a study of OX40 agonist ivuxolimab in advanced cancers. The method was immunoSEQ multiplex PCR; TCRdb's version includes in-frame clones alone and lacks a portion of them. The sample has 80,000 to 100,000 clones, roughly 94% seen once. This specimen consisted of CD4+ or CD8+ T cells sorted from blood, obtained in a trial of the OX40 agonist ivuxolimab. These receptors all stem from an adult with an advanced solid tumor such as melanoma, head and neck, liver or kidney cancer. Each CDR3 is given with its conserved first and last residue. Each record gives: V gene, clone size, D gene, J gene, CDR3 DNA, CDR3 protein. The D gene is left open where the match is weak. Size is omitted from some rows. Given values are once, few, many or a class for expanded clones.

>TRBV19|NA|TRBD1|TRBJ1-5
TGTGCCAGTAATCCCCGGGACAGGACGTATAGCAATCAGCCCCAGCATTTT
CASNPRDRTYSNQPQHF
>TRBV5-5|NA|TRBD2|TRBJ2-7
TGTGCCAGCAGCTTGACCCCTAGCGGGAGGGCCTATCTTTACTACGAGCAGTACTTC
CASSLTPSGRAYLYYEQYF
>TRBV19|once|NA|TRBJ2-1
TGTGCCAGTAGTATATGGCCCCGTCCCGACAATGAGCAGTTCTTC
CASSIWPRPDNEQFF
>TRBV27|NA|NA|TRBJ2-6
TGTGCCAGCAGTTTAGGGGTGAGGGGCGCTGGGGCCAACGTCCTGACTTTC
CASSLGVRGAGANVLTF
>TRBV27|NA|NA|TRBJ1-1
TGTGCCACCCGAAACTCGAAGAAAGCTTTCTTT
CATRNSKKAFF
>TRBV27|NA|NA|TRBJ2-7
TGTGCCAGCAGTTTATCTTGGTCTCACGAGCAGTACTTC
CASSLSWSHEQYF
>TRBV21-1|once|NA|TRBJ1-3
TGTGCCAGCAGCAGACTACGCTTGACCCGATCTGGAAACACCATATATTTT
CASSRLRLTRSGNTIYF
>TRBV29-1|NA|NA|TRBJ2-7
TGCAGCGTTGGGGGGGAACGCCCTAACGAGCAGTACTTC
CSVGGERPNEQYF
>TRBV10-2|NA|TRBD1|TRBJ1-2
TGCGCCAGCAGTGACCCTGACAGGGAAGGCGGCTACACCTTC
CASSDPDREGGYTF
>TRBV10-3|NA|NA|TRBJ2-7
TGTGCCATCAGTGAGGGTGGCGGATACGAGCAGTACTTC
CAISEGGGYEQYF
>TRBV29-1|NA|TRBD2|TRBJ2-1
TGCAGCGTCCGGGGGGGGACTAGCGGAAACAATGAGCAGTTCTTC
CSVRGGTSGNNEQFF
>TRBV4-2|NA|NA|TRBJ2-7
TGTGCCAGCAGCCAAGACCCCGTTGGTAGTGACGAGCAGTACTTC
CASSQDPVGSDEQYF
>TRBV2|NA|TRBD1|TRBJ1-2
TGTGCCAGCAGTGCGGGGGCAGGGGGCAACTATGGCTACACCTTC
CASSAGAGGNYGYTF
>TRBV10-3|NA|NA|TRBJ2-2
TGTGCCACCGAGGGGCTGCTACTAGGGGAGCTGTTTTTT
CATEGLLLGELFF
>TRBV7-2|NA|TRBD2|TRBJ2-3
TGTGCCAGCAGACATTCGACTAGCAGGGCAGATACGCAGTATTTT
CASRHSTSRADTQYF
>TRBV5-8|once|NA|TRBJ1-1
TGTGCCAGCAGCTATCGGAGGGAGAGCACTGAAGCTTTCTTT
CASSYRRESTEAFF
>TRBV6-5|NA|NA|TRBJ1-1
TGTGCCAGCAGTTTAAGGGGAACTGAAGCTTTCTTT
CASSLRGTEAFF
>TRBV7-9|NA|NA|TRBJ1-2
TGTGCCAGCAGCCCCTTAGCGGTGGTGTCGGGATTGGGCTACACCTTC
CASSPLAVVSGLGYTF
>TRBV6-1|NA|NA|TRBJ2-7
TGTGCCAGCAGTGAATTGGGCCCGCAGGCCTACGAGCAGTACTTC
CASSELGPQAYEQYF
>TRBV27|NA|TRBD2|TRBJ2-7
TGTGCCAGCAGTTTACGGACTAGCGGGGGAGCTAGCGTCTACGAGCAGTACTTC
CASSLRTSGGASVYEQYF
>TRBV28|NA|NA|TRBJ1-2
TGTGCCAGCAGTTCTCTGAACAGGGAAAGCTATGGCTACACCTTC
CASSSLNRESYGYTF
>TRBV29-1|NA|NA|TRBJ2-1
TGCAGCGCTCTGTCCGAAGGAGGGCCCTCCTACAATGAGCAGTTCTTC
CSALSEGGPSYNEQFF
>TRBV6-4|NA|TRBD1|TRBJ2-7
TGTGCCAGCAGTGACTATAACAGGGGGCTGTACGAGCAGTACTTC
CASSDYNRGLYEQYF
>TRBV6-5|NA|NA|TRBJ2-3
TGTGCCAGCAGTTCGAATCTCCAATCCACAGATACGCAGTATTTT
CASSSNLQSTDTQYF
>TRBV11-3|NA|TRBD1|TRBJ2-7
TGTGCCAGCAGCCCGGGACAGGGGAATGCCTACGAGCAGTACTTC
CASSPGQGNAYEQYF
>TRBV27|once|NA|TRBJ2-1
TGTGCCAGCAGACACAAGCGGGGACACCACAATGAGCAGTTCTTC
CASRHKRGHHNEQFF
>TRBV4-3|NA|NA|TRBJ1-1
TGCGCCAGCAGCCCCGGGTCCATTTACACTGAAGCTTTCTTT
CASSPGSIYTEAFF
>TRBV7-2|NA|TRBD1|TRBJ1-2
TGTGCCAGCAGCCCAGGGATACAGGGGGTCTATGGCTACACCTTC
CASSPGIQGVYGYTF
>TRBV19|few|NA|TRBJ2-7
TGTGCCAGTAGTATGGGGGCAGGGGACGAGCAGTACTTC
CASSMGAGDEQYF
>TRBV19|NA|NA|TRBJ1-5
TGTGCCAGTAGTATAGATCCGAACAAACCCTTCGGGAGCAATCAGCCCCAGCATTTT
CASSIDPNKPFGSNQPQHF
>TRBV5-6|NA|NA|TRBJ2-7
TGTGCCAGCAGCTTTGGCGGGGCAGGCGAGCAGTACTTC
CASSFGGAGEQYF
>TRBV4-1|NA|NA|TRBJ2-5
TGCGCCAGCAGCCCCGACAGGGAGACCCAGTACTTC
CASSPDRETQYF
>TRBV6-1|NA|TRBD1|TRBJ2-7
TGTGCCAGCAGCACCGGGACAGGGATCTACGAGCAGTACTTC
CASSTGTGIYEQYF
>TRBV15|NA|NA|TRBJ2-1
TGTGCCACCAGCAGAGAGCTTGAGCAGTTCTTC
CATSRELEQFF
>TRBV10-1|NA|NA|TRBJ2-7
TGCGCCAGCAGTGAGTCCCTTTCCTACGAGCAGTACTTC
CASSESLSYEQYF
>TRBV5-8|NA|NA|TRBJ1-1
TGTGCCAGCAGCTCACGCAAGGGGATGTGGGCTTTCTTT
CASSSRKGMWAFF
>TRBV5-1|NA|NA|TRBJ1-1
TGCGCCAGCAGCTTGGATGGGGACGGGCAGGGCCCCTTGGCTTTCTTT
CASSLDGDGQGPLAFF
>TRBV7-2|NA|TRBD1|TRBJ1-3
TGTGCCAGCAGCCTCCGAGGGACAGGCAATGCAGTTGGAAACACCATATATTTT
CASSLRGTGNAVGNTIYF
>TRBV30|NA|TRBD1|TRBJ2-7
TGTGCCTGGAGTACGCCTGACAGGGAGTACGAGCAGTACTTC
CAWSTPDREYEQYF
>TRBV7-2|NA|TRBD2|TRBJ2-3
TGTGCCAGCAGCCGCCGACTAGCGGGGGGCAGCACAGATACGCAGTATTTT
CASSRRLAGGSTDTQYF
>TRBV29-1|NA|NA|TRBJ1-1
TGCAGCGTCTTTCTCGACACTGAAGCTTTCTTT
CSVFLDTEAFF
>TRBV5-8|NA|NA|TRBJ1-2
TGTGCCAGCAGGTTCGGACACCCTTATGGCTACACCTTC
CASRFGHPYGYTF
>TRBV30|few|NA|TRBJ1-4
TGTGCCTGGAGCCCGGGTGAAAAACTGTTTTTT
CAWSPGEKLFF
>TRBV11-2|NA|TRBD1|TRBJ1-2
TGTGCCAGCAGCCGCCGCCGGGACAGGTTAGACTATGGCTACACCTTC
CASSRRRDRLDYGYTF
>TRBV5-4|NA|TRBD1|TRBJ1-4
TGTGCCACCGGGACAGGGTATGAAAAACTGTTTTTT
CATGTGYEKLFF